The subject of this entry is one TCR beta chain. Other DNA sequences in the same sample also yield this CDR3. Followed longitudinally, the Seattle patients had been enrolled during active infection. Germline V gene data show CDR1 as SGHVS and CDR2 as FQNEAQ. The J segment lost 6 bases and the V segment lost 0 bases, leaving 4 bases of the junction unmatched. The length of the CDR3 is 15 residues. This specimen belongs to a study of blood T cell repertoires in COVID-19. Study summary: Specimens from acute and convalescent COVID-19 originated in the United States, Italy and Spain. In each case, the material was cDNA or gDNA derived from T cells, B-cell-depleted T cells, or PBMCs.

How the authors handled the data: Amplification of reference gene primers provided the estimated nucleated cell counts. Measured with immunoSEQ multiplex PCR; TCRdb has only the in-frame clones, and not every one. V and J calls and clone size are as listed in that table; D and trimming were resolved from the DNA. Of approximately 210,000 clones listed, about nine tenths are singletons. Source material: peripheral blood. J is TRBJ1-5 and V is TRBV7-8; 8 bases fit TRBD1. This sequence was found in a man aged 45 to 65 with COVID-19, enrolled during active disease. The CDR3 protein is CASSLAGQGAQPQHF. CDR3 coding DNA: TGTGCCAGCAGCTTAGCTGGGCAGGGGGCTCAGCCCCAGCATTTT.